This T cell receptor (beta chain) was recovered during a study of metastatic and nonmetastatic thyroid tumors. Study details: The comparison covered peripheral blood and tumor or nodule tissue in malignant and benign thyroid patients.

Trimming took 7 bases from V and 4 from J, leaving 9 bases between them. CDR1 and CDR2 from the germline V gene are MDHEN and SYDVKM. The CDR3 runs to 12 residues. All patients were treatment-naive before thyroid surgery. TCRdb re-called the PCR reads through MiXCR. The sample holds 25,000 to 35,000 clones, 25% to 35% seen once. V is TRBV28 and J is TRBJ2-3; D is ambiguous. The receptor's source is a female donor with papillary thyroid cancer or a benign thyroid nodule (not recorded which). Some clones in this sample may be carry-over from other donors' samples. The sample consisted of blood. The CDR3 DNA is TGTGCCAGCACCATGACGGCAGATACGCAGTATTTT. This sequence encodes CASTMTADTQYF.